The T cell receptor (beta chain) under discussion was sequenced for a study of blood T cells in healthy people across ages. The ends lost 6 bases at V and 1 base at J; junction bases unmatched: 14. This CDR3 comprises 16 residues. CDR1 and CDR2 (germline): DFQATT, SNEGSKA (reference sequence). Primers used in a second PCR of about 7 to 12 cycles were a sample-barcoded 5' primer and a J-beta primer mix. One entry per CDR3 protein, called by TCRdb with MiXCR from the 5' RACE reads. The sample lists 1.8 million or so distinct CDR3 sequences; approximately 39% were seen once. This clonotype was picked up a small number of times.

The material sequenced was blood. This TCR derives from a human donor in good health. The gene calls are TRBV20-1 and TRBJ2-5, with 7 bases that match TRBD1. This CDR3 reads CSAGDRDSVFQETQYF. The CDR3 DNA reads as TGCAGTGCCGGCGACCGGGACAGCGTATTCCAAGAGACCCAGTACTTC.